This TCR beta chain was obtained from a study of CD8+ T cells in alopecia areata. Study-wide findings and caveats: Tofacitinib significantly brought down scalp clonality and expanded CD8+ clones among top 100.

Per the germline V gene, CDR1 is SEHNR and CDR2 is FQNEAQ (reference sequence). This CDR3 has 16 residues. V lost 5 bases and J lost 4; bases outside the gene matches: 14. Treatment: oral pan-JAK inhibitor, 5-10 mg twice daily. In regard to this clone: What it binds is not known.

Extracted RNA was reverse transcribed into cDNA, the sequencing template. Generated by immunoSEQ multiplex PCR, the TCRdb table keeps only in-frame clones and is missing some. The repertoire includes approximately 140,000 clones, 70% to 90% of them detected once, and 13% sits in the top ten. The source was CD8+ T cells sorted from blood, collected at week 4, from a patient treated with tofacitinib. The source is a human donor with alopecia areata. The gene calls are TRBV7-9 and TRBJ2-7; 7 nucleotides align to TRBD1. CDR3 coding DNA: TGTGCCAGCAGCCCTTACCGGCCAGGGGGAAAATACGAGCAGTACTTC. Translating gives CASSPYRPGGKYEQYF.